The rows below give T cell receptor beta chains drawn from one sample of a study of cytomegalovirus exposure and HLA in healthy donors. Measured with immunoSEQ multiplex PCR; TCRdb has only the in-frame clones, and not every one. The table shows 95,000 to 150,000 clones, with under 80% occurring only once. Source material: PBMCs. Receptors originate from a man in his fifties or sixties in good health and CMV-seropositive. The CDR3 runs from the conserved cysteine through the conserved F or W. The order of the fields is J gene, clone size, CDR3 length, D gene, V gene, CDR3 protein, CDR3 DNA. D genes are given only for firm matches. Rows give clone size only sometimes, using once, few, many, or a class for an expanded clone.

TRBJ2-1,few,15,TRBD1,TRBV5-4,CASSLDRGQYNEQFF,TGTGCCAGCAGCTTGGACAGGGGCCAGTACAATGAGCAGTTCTTC
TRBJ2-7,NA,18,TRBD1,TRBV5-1,CASSWRTGTGMGSYEQYF,TGCGCCAGCAGCTGGAGAACCGGGACAGGGATGGGTTCCTACGAGCAGTACTTC
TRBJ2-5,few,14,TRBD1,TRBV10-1,CASSDRTGGETQYF,TGCGCCAGCAGTGATAGGACAGGGGGTGAGACCCAGTACTTC
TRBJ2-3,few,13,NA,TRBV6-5,CASRSGVTDTQYF,TGTGCCAGCAGATCAGGCGTAACAGATACGCAGTATTTT
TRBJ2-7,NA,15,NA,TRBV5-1,CASTPSYDSYYEQYF,TGCGCCAGCACCCCGAGTTATGACAGTTACTACGAGCAGTACTTC
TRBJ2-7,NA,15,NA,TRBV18,CASSQGTSSSYEQYF,TGTGCCAGCTCACAAGGGACATCTAGCTCCTACGAGCAGTACTTC
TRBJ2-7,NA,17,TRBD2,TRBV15,CATSSALAGRIKYEQYF,TGTGCCACCAGCTCGGCGCTAGCGGGACGCATTAAGTACGAGCAGTACTTC
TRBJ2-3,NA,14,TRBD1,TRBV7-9,CASSWTGWSDTQYF,TGTGCCAGCAGCTGGACAGGGTGGTCAGATACGCAGTATTTT
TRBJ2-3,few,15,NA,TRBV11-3,CASSLGRGMADTQYF,TGTGCCAGCAGCTTAGGAAGGGGGATGGCAGATACGCAGTATTTT
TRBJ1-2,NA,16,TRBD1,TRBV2,CASTRRTGQGHYGYTF,TGTGCCAGCACCCGGCGAACAGGACAGGGCCACTATGGCTACACCTTC
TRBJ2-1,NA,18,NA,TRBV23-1,CASSHPLTPTGDYNEQFF,TGCGCCAGCAGTCACCCCCTAACGCCGACAGGAGACTACAATGAGCAGTTCTTC
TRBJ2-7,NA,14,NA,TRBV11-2,CASSLEWSDYEQYF,TGTGCCAGCAGCTTAGAGTGGTCAGATTACGAGCAGTACTTC
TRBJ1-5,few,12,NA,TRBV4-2,CASSQGGGPQHF,TGTGCCAGCAGCCAGGGGGGTGGGCCCCAGCATTTT
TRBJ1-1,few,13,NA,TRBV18,CASSPRANTEAFF,TGTGCCAGCTCACCACGGGCGAACACTGAAGCTTTCTTT
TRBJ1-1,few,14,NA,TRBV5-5,CASSQQVVTSEAFF,TGTGCCAGCAGCCAACAGGTTGTTACCAGTGAAGCTTTCTTT
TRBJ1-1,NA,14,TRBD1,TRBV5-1,CASSSQGAGTEAFF,TGCGCCAGCAGCTCTCAGGGGGCTGGCACTGAAGCTTTCTTT
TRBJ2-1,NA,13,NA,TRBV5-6,CASSLARTGSEFF,TGTGCCAGCAGCTTGGCCCGGACGGGGAGTGAGTTCTTC
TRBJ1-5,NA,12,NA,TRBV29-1,CSAGDPNQPQHF,TGCAGCGCGGGGGACCCCAATCAGCCCCAGCATTTT
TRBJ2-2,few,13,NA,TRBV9,CASSVGSGGELFF,TGTGCCAGCAGCGTAGGAAGCGGCGGGGAGCTGTTTTTT
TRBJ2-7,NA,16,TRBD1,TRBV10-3,CAISQGGQGARYEQYF,TGTGCCATCAGTCAAGGGGGACAGGGGGCGCGGTACGAGCAGTACTTC
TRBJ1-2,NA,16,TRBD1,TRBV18,CASSRDTGGANYGYTF,TGTGCCAGCTCACGGGATACAGGGGGAGCTAACTATGGCTACACCTTC
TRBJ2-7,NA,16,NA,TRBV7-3,CASSLTSGQGIYEQYF,TGTGCCAGCAGCTTAACGTCTGGCCAGGGGATCTACGAGCAGTACTTC
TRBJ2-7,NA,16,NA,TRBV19,CASSTRGAASSYEQYF,TGTGCCAGCAGTACCCGGGGGGCGGCAAGCTCCTACGAGCAGTACTTC
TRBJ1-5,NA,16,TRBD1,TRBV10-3,CAISEWGQGNNQPQHF,TGTGCCATCAGTGAGTGGGGACAGGGCAACAATCAGCCCCAGCATTTT
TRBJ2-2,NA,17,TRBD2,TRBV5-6,CASSEYTGTSRTGELFF,TGTGCCAGCAGCGAGTATACCGGGACTAGCCGCACCGGGGAGCTGTTTTTT
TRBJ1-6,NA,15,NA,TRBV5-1,CASSDTGVPFSPLHF,TGCGCCAGCAGCGATACCGGGGTCCCGTTTTCACCCCTCCACTTT
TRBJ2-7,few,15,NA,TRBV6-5,CASRYRPDSSYEQYF,TGTGCCAGCAGGTACCGCCCGGACAGTTCCTACGAGCAGTACTTC
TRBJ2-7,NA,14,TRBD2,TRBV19,CASSIGLAGYEQYF,TGTGCCAGTAGTATCGGACTAGCGGGATACGAGCAGTACTTC
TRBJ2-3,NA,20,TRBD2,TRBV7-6,CASSLVETSGGVFSTDTQYF,TGTGCCAGCAGCTTAGTGGAGACTAGCGGGGGGGTTTTTAGCACAGATACGCAGTATTTT
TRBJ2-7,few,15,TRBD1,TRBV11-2,CASSLVTQGFYEQYF,TGTGCCAGCAGCTTAGTCACACAGGGGTTTTACGAGCAGTACTTC
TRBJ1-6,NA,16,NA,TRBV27,CASGRTSWLGNSPLHF,TGTGCCAGCGGCCGGACAAGTTGGTTGGGTAATTCACCCCTCCACTTT
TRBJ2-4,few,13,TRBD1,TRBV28,CASSHQGENIQYF,TGTGCCAGCAGTCATCAGGGGGAGAACATTCAGTACTTC
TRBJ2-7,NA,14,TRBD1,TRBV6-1,CASRTGYSSYEQYF,TGTGCCAGCCGGACAGGGTACAGCAGCTACGAGCAGTACTTC
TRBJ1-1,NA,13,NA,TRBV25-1,CASSEQGNTEAFF,TGTGCCAGCAGCGAACAGGGAAACACTGAAGCTTTCTTT
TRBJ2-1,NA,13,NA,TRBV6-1,CASTGTQYNEQFF,TGTGCCAGCACCGGGACACAATACAATGAGCAGTTCTTC
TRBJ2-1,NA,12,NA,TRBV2,CASLTTHNEQFF,TGTGCCAGCCTGACTACTCACAATGAGCAGTTCTTC
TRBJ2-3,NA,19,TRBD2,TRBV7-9,CASSLRRSGGFLGTDTQYF,TGTGCCAGCAGCTTGAGAAGGAGCGGGGGCTTCTTGGGAACAGATACGCAGTATTTT